The 31 T cell receptor beta chains below all came from one sample that was sequenced in a study of spatial heterogeneity in lung cancer (dated by TCRdb to between 2018 and 2020). Library generation was performed with 5' RACE. The data were produced on a NextSeq 500. TCRdb reanalyzed the raw reads on its own, using fastp at Q25 for trimming and MiXCR for clone calling, and kept in-frame beta chains. Here each entry gathers all rows of one CDR3 protein and keeps the most common genes and DNA. For this sample there are more than 75,000 distinct CDR3 sequences; over 10% appear just once. 4.5% to 5.5% of the sample is in the top ten clones. Read against the paper, the sample's time point label means: sample taken at primary tumor resection. Without any cell sorting, TCR sequencing was performed on whole RNA extracted either from tumor and nontumor lung tissue or from cryopreserved PBMC samples. This specimen consisted of PBMCs, obtained at surgery. The receptors come from a male donor with early-stage non-small cell lung cancer.

The CDR3 reads CASSQEKRETREQYF. In DNA form, the CDR3 reads TGTGCCAGCAGCCAAGAGAAGCGGGAAACTAGAGAGCAGTACTTC. The chain couples TRBV3-1 to TRBJ2-7; TRBD2 aligns across 7 bases. CDR1 and CDR2 from the germline V gene are LGHDT and YNNKEL (reference sequence). The V gene end was trimmed by 0 bases and the J gene end by 7 bases; junction bases not matched to a gene: 9. The CDR3 is made up of 15 amino acids.

The chain combines TRBV28 with TRBJ1-2; D uncertain. The germline V gene has CDR1 MDHEN and CDR2 SYDVKM. V was trimmed by 6 bases and J by 0 bases, leaving 2 bases between them. The CDR3 loop spans 11 amino acids. CDR3 protein: CASRSNYGYTF. The CDR3 bases are TGTGCCAGCAGGTCTAACTATGGCTACACCTTC.

The chain uses TRBV19 and TRBJ2-7; D might be TRBD2 (6 bases). Germline V gives CDR1 LNHDA, CDR2 SQIVND (reference sequence). With 7 bases removed from V and 2 bases from J, the gap between germline ends came to 18 bases. The CDR3 is 15 residues long. The CDR3 spells CASTPSAGMPYEQYF. Written as DNA, the CDR3 is TGTGCCAGTACCCCCTCGGCGGGGATGCCCTACGAGCAGTACTTC.

In regard to this clonotype: Sequence at one end of the junction differs from germline and may be a read error. The rearrangement uses TRBV4-1 and TRBJ1-1; D call uncertain. Germline V gene lookup returns CDR1 MGHRA and CDR2 YSYEKL. The CDR3 is made up of 17 amino acids. In DNA, the CDR3 is TGCGTCAGCAGCCAAGAAATGGGGAGGAAACTGAACACTGAAGCTTTCTTT. Its protein is CVSSQEMGRKLNTEAFF.

The chain links TRBV6-1 to TRBJ2-3; TRBD1 is a possible D gene (6 bases). V lost 6 bases and J 4 bases, leaving 8 bases between the germline ends. The V gene's germline CDR1 is MNHNS and CDR2 SASEGT. The CDR3 has 12 amino acids. In nucleotides, the CDR3 is TGTGCCAGCAGACAGGGTTCAGATACGCAGTATTTT. Protein product: CASRQGSDTQYF.

CDR3 sequence: CATSDLTRPGGGQETQYF. CDR3 bases: TGTGCCACCAGTGATTTAACCCGGCCGGGGGGAGGCCAAGAGACCCAGTACTTC. V usage is TRBV24-1 and J usage is TRBJ2-5, with 7 positions matching TRBD2. Germline V gene sequence: CDR1 KGHDR, CDR2 SFDVKD. The CDR3 runs to 18 residues. Trimming cost V 1 base and J 1 base; bases outside gene matches: 11.

This clonotype was counted a few times. The rearrangement links TRBV6-6 to TRBJ1-5; D is undetermined. Per the germline V gene, CDR1 is MNHNY and CDR2 is SVGAGI (reference sequence). The CDR3 totals 14 residues. Trimming removed 5 bases at V and 6 bases at J, with 14 bases between. CDR3 in amino acids: CASSPTWHPQPQHF. In DNA form, the CDR3 reads TGTGCCAGCAGTCCAACTTGGCATCCTCAGCCCCAGCATTTT.

This clonotype has more than one count but fewer than ten. The chain recombines TRBV28 with TRBJ2-1, with D possibly matching TRBD2 (6 bases). Germline CDR1 and CDR2: MDHEN and SYDVKM. V was clipped by 6 bases and J by 3 bases, with 15 bases between them. This CDR3 has 15 amino acids. This chain's CDR3 is CASSLLRLDYNEQFF. CDR3 DNA: TGTGCCAGCAGCTTGCTGAGACTAGACTACAATGAGCAGTTCTTC.

This clonotype showed up just a few times. The gene calls are TRBV7-3 and TRBJ1-1; no firm D call. The CDR3 contains 13 residues. V was cut by 5 bases and J by 8 bases, with 15 bases left in between. Germline-derived CDR1 and CDR2 are SGHTA and FQGTGA. CDR3 in amino acids: CASSTDGSGEAFF. The CDR3 region has the DNA TGTGCCAGCAGCACGGACGGCTCCGGGGAAGCTTTCTTT. Supplemented by reference TRBV7-3 and TRBJ1-1, the full variable domain reads GAGVSQTPSNKVTEKGKYVELRCDPISGHTALYWYRQSLGQGPEFLIYFQGTGAADDSGLPNDRFFAVRPEGSVSTLKIQRTERGDSAVYLCASSTDGSGEAFFGQGTRLTVV.

This clonotype was detected ten times or more. This chain links TRBV7-2 with TRBJ2-3; 9 bases are shared with TRBD2. Looked up from germline, CDR1 is SGHTA and CDR2 is FQGNSA. The trim removed 11 bases at V and 6 bases at J, leaving 12 bases unmatched. The CDR3 spans 14 residues. This CDR3 is CASRDASGADTQYF. Written as DNA, the CDR3 is TGTGCCTCCAGGGATGCTAGCGGGGCGGATACGCAGTATTTT.

The chain recombines TRBV30 with TRBJ2-2; weak D call: TRBD1 (5 bases). V shed 2 bases and J shed 3 bases, with 10 bases lying between them. Germline V gene lookup returns CDR1 GTSNPN and CDR2 SVGIG (reference sequence). This CDR3 contains 14 residues. Written as DNA, the CDR3 is TGTGCCTGGAGTATCACAGGATACACCGGGGAGCTGTTTTTT. Translating gives CAWSITGYTGELFF.

In this sample, this clonotype turned up once. V usage is TRBV2 and J usage is TRBJ2-3; 7 nucleotides match TRBD1. The trim removed 6 bases at V and 0 bases at J, leaving 3 bases unmatched. Germline-derived CDR1 and CDR2 are SNHLY and FYNNEI. The CDR3 has 14 amino acids. CDR3 nucleotides: TGTGCCAGCAGGGGACAGACCAGCACAGATACGCAGTATTTT. Translating gives CASRGQTSTDTQYF.

The rearrangement links TRBV19 to TRBJ2-1, with 10 bases fitting TRBD2. Germline V gene data show CDR1 as LNHDA and CDR2 as SQIVND (reference sequence). CDR3 size: 15 residues. Trimming took 3 bases from V and 2 from J; bases not matched to a gene: 1. The CDR3: CASSITSGAYNEQFF. DNA of the CDR3: TGTGCCAGTAGTATCACTAGCGGGGCCTACAATGAGCAGTTCTTC.

The J gene is TRBJ2-1, the V gene TRBV12-3 or TRBV12-4; D remains unclear. Trimming stripped 1 base from V and 6 bases from J, with 13 bases between. The CDR3 spans 15 residues. The CDR3: CASSLEMVGINEQFF. CDR3 bases: TGTGCCAGCAGTTTAGAGATGGTGGGGATCAATGAGCAGTTCTTC.

V and J are TRBV24-1 and TRBJ2-3; 12 bases are a match to TRBD1. Trimming cost V 3 bases and J 2 bases; bases outside gene matches: 14. The CDR3 is 20 residues long. Per germline, CDR1 KGHDR and CDR2 SFDVKD. CDR3 sequence: CATSDNLVPGQGAHTDTQYF. DNA for the CDR3: TGTGCCACCAGTGATAACCTTGTCCCGGGACAGGGGGCGCACACAGATACGCAGTATTTT.

CDR3: CASSQEGAGNQPQHF. The DNA of the CDR3 is TGTGCCAGTAGCCAAGAGGGCGCGGGCAATCAGCCCCAGCATTTT. The chain links TRBV19 to TRBJ1-5; no definite D call. Trimming pared 6 bases from V and 2 bases from J, leaving 14 bases between. The CDR3 covers 15 residues. CDR1 is LNHDA, CDR2 SQIVND, per germline (reference sequence).

This clonotype was observed a handful of times. The V call is TRBV29-1, the J call TRBJ2-7; D unclear. Germline CDR1 and CDR2: SQVTM and ANQGSEA. The CDR3 has 12 amino acids. Trimming took off 4 bases at V and 1 base at J, with 8 bases between the two ends. DNA of the CDR3: TGCAGCGTTGCGGACGGATCCTACGAGCAGTACTTC. Protein sequence: CSVADGSYEQYF.

The J gene is TRBJ2-3, the V gene TRBV5-6; TRBD2 agrees at 10 bases. The CDR3 length is 16 residues. Germline trimming cut 0 bases from V and 3 bases from J; bases unmatched to any gene: 4. Germline assignment: CDR1 SGHDT and CDR2 YYEEEE. CDR3 region: CASSLDASGSTDTQYF. As DNA, the CDR3 is TGTGCCAGCAGCTTGGACGCTAGCGGGAGTACAGATACGCAGTATTTT.

The rearrangement links TRBV29-1 to TRBJ1-1, with 8 bases identical to TRBD1. The trim removed 2 bases at V and 4 bases at J, leaving 3 bases unmatched. Per the germline V gene, CDR1 is SQVTM and CDR2 is ANQGSEA. The CDR3 has 13 amino acids. The CDR3 spells CSVEHTGGTEAFF. The CDR3 DNA reads as TGCAGCGTTGAACATACAGGGGGCACTGAAGCTTTCTTT.

The chain couples TRBV10-3 to TRBJ2-5; 10 nucleotides align to TRBD1. J lost 5 bases, V lost 6 bases, and 0 bases had no gene match. The CDR3 is made up of 12 amino acids. Germline loops: CDR1 ENHRY, CDR2 SYGVKD. DNA of the CDR3: TGTGCCATCAGGGACAGGGGGGAGACCCAGTACTTC. Translating gives CAIRDRGETQYF.

This clonotype has more than one count but fewer than ten. This CDR3 is CSVEGGSYNEQFF. The DNA for the CDR3 is TGCAGCGTTGAAGGGGGGTCCTACAATGAGCAGTTCTTC. This rearrangement joins TRBV29-1 to TRBJ2-1; either TRBD1 or TRBD2 may supply D (5 bases each). Germline V gene lookup returns CDR1 SQVTM and CDR2 ANQGSEA. V lost 1 base and J lost 1, with 5 bases in between. The CDR3 sequence is 13 residues long.

This clonotype has a count of ten or more. The chain couples TRBV10-2 to TRBJ1-1; 7 bases map to TRBD1. V gave up 6 bases and J gave up 0 bases; unmatched junction bases: 1. The CDR3 extends over 13 amino acids. Germline lookup yields CDR1 WSHSY and CDR2 SAAADI. The CDR3 loop reads CASRGQLNTEAFF. CDR3 nucleotide sequence: TGCGCCAGCAGGGGACAGCTGAACACTGAAGCTTTCTTT.

The sample holds a few counts of this clonotype. The V and J genes are TRBV5-4 and TRBJ1-2; a weak D match, TRBD1 (6 bases). Trimming shortened V by 3 bases and J by 5 bases, and 14 bases separated the two germline ends. CDR1 SGHNT and CDR2 YYREEE come from the germline V gene (reference sequence). The CDR3 extends over 14 amino acids. The CDR3, as DNA: TGTGCCAGCAGCTCACCGACAGGTGTTTATGGCTACACCTTC. It specifies CASSSPTGVYGYTF.

The sample holds a few counts of this clonotype. The gene calls are TRBV12-3 or TRBV12-4 and TRBJ1-1; 8 bases are shared with TRBD1. V lost 5 bases to trimming and J lost 5 bases; unmatched junction nucleotides: 7. CDR3 length equals 14 residues. The CDR3: CASSIQGAQTEAFF. Here the CDR3 DNA reads TGTGCCAGCAGTATCCAGGGGGCTCAAACTGAAGCTTTCTTT.

The genes are TRBV2 and TRBJ1-1; 8 bases match TRBD1. The CDR3 contains 14 residues. V shed 7 bases, J shed 4 bases, and the junction held 8 bases outside the gene matches. Germline lookup yields CDR1 SNHLY and CDR2 FYNNEI. Written as DNA, the CDR3 is TGTGCCAGCAAATTACAGGGGGAGGTCACTGAAGCTTTCTTT. Translated: CASKLQGEVTEAFF.

By frequency in the sample, this clonotype is medium-sized. V is TRBV12-5 and J is TRBJ1-5, with D unresolved. CDR3 length equals 12 residues. CDR1 LGHNT and CDR2 FRNRAP come from the germline V gene. Trimming left V 7 bases short and J 3 bases short, with 7 bases between. This CDR3 reads CASEGTNQPQHF. The CDR3 DNA reads as TGTGCTAGTGAGGGTACCAATCAGCCCCAGCATTTT.

The table lists this clonotype with a few counts. Written as DNA, the CDR3 is TGTGCCAGCAGCCAAGGAACTCCAACTAATGAAAAACTGTTTTTT. Translated, it gives CASSQGTPTNEKLFF. The rearrangement links TRBV3-1 to TRBJ1-4; no reliable D call. The CDR3 totals 15 residues. From germline, CDR1 is LGHDT and CDR2 YNNKEL (reference sequence). Between the trimmed V and J ends, which lost 1 base and 0 bases, there was a span of 6 bases.

Only a few counts were recorded for this clonotype. The chain carries TRBV6-1 and TRBJ1-1; D is unresolved. Germline V lookup: CDR1 MNHNS, CDR2 SASEGT. Between the trimmed V and J ends, which lost 6 bases and 6 bases, there was a span of 11 bases. The CDR3 contains 12 residues. CDR3 DNA sequence: TGTGCCAGCAGGCCCCTCAAGGCTGAAGCTTTCTTT. Translating it yields CASRPLKAEAFF.

The genes are TRBV27 and TRBJ2-4; 10 bases map to TRBD1. V was clipped by 4 bases and J by 6 bases; unmatched bases: 6. This CDR3 is 15 amino acids long. From germline, CDR1 is MNHEY and CDR2 SMNVEV (reference sequence). The CDR3 loop reads CASSSRQGARNIQYF. DNA of the CDR3: TGTGCCAGCAGTTCCCGACAGGGGGCAAGAAACATTCAGTACTTC.

This chain joins TRBV27 and TRBJ1-5; D may be TRBD1 (5 bases). The germline V gene encodes CDR1 MNHEY and CDR2 SMNVEV (reference sequence). The CDR3 is 15 residues long. V was clipped by 5 bases and J by 4 bases, with 15 bases between them. The CDR3: CASSPDGGENQPQHF. The CDR3 bases are TGTGCCAGCAGTCCCGATGGGGGTGAAAATCAGCCCCAGCATTTT.

This clonotype was counted at least ten times. This sequence joins TRBV7-9 and TRBJ1-3; no clear D gene. The V end was cut by 3 bases, the J end by 6 bases, with 12 bases between. This CDR3 contains 14 residues. Germline lookup yields CDR1 SEHNR and CDR2 FQNEAQ (reference sequence). CDR3 bases: TGTGCCAGCAGCTTGTCCGGACTGTTAAACACCATATATTTT. This encodes CASSLSGLLNTIYF.